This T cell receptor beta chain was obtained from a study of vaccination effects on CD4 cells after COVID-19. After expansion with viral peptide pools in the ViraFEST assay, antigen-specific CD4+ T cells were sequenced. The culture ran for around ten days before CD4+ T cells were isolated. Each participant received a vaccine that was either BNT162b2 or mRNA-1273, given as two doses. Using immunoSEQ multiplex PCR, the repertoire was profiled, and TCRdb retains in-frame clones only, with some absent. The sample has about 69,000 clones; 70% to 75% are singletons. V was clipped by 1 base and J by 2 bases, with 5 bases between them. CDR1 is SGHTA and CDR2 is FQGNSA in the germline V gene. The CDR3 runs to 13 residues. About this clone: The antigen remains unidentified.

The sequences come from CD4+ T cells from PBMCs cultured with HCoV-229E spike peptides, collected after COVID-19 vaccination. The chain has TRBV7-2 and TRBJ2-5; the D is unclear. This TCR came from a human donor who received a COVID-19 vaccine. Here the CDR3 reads CASSLGLQETQYF. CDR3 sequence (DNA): TGTGCCAGCAGCTTAGGCTTACAAGAGACCCAGTACTTC.